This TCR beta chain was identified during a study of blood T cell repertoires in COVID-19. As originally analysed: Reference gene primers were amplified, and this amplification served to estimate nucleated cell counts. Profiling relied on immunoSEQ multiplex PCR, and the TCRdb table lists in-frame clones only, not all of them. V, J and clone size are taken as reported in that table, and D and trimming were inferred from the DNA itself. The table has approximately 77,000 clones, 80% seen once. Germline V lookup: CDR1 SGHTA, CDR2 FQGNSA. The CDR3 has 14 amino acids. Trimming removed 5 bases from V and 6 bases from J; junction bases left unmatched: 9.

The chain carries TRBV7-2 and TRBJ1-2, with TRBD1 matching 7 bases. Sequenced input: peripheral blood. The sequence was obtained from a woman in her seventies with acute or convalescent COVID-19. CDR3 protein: CASSPDRVSDGYTF. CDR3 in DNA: TGTGCCAGCAGCCCCGACAGGGTATCCGATGGCTACACCTTC.